Following are 13 T cell receptor beta chains from one sample sequenced in a study of blood T cell repertoires in COVID-19. TCRdb's table, derived via immunoSEQ multiplex PCR, lists solely in-frame clones and lacks some. Here the sample spans almost 100,000 clones, approximately 89% being singletons. What was sequenced was peripheral blood. The receptors come from a man in his fifties or sixties with acute or convalescent COVID-19.

The chain carries TRBV25-1 and TRBJ1-2; TRBD1 matches at 8 bases. Losses at the gene ends were 6 bases for V and 1 base for J; bases not matched to a gene: 4. This CDR3 has 14 amino acids. The germline V gene encodes CDR1 MGHDK and CDR2 SYGVNS. The CDR3: CASRGTGRNYGYTF. The CDR3 DNA follows: TGTGCCAGCAGAGGGACAGGCCGTAACTATGGCTACACCTTC.

The chain recombines TRBV7-9 with TRBJ1-5, with 8 bases aligning to TRBD1. There are 13 residues in the CDR3. Germline trimming cut 4 bases from V and 7 bases from J; bases unmatched to any gene: 3. CDR1 and CDR2 from the germline V gene are SEHNR and FQNEAQ (reference sequence). The CDR3 spells CASSSQGAQPQHF. For the CDR3, the DNA is TGTGCCAGCAGCTCCCAGGGGGCACAGCCCCAGCATTTT.

This clone was seen only once. J is TRBJ1-2 and V is TRBV7-9; D is possibly TRBD1 (6 bases). In germline, CDR1 is SEHNR, CDR2 FQNEAQ (reference sequence). The CDR3 is 18 residues long. Trimming left V 5 bases short and J 4 bases short, with 26 bases between. This CDR3 reads CASSQQRPNRAAFYGYTF. The DNA for the CDR3 is TGTGCCAGCAGCCAACAACGTCCGAACAGGGCTGCCTTCTATGGCTACACCTTC.

The V call is TRBV5-6, the J call TRBJ1-1, with TRBD1 matching over 7 bases. The J segment lost 4 bases and the V segment lost 0 bases, leaving 6 bases of the junction unmatched. The length of the CDR3 is 15 residues. Looked up from germline, CDR1 is SGHDT and CDR2 is YYEEEE. CDR3 DNA: TGTGCCAGCAGCTTGGGGGGACAGCGCCGCACTGAAGCTTTCTTT. It translates to CASSLGGQRRTEAFF.

The chain recombines TRBV9 with TRBJ1-4; D might be TRBD1 (5 bases). The CDR3 sequence is 16 residues long. Trimming left V 3 bases short and J 10 bases short, with 22 bases between. In germline, CDR1 is SGDLS, CDR2 YYNGEE. The CDR3 bases are TGTGCCAGCAGCGCCCGTTCCGGGACTAAAGGCGGAAAACTGTTTTTT. This gives the protein CASSARSGTKGGKLFF. The variable domain in full, completed from reference TRBV9 and TRBJ1-4, reads DSGVTQTPKHLITATGQRVTLRCSPRSGDLSVYWYQQSLDQGLQFLIQYYNGEERAKGNILERFSAQQFPDLHSELNLSSLELGDSALYFCASSARSGTKGGKLFFGSGTQLSVL.

This rearrangement joins TRBV6-6 to TRBJ2-5; TRBD2 matches at 12 bases. Germline lookup yields CDR1 MNHNY and CDR2 SVGAGI (reference sequence). Losses at the gene ends were 4 bases for V and 3 bases for J; bases not matched to a gene: 6. This CDR3 has 16 residues. In DNA form, the CDR3 reads TGTGCCAGCAGTTCGGGGACTAGCGGGCGGAAAGAGACCCAGTACTTC. It translates to CASSSGTSGRKETQYF.

V usage is TRBV10-1 and J usage is TRBJ2-2; D is undetermined. The length of the CDR3 is 15 residues. Germline CDR1 WNHNN, CDR2 SYGVQD (reference sequence). The V end was cut by 4 bases, the J end by 2 bases, with 11 bases between. CDR3 coding DNA: TGCGCCAGCAGTGGCGGCGGCCTAAACACCGGGGAGCTGTTTTTT. Amino acid sequence: CASSGGGLNTGELFF.

V and J are TRBV6-1 and TRBJ2-2; 8 bases map to TRBD2. With V trimmed by 1 base and J by 1 base, 5 bases remained unmatched. Germline lookup yields CDR1 MNHNS and CDR2 SASEGT. The CDR3 consists of 17 residues. CDR3 sequence: CASSEVVLAENTGELFF. The CDR3, as DNA: TGTGCCAGCAGTGAAGTCGTACTAGCGGAGAACACCGGGGAGCTGTTTTTT.

This clone was counted once. The rearrangement joins TRBV7-9 to TRBJ1-1, with TRBD1 matching over 7 bases. V shed 5 bases, J shed 0 bases, and the junction held 3 bases outside the gene matches. This CDR3 is built from 14 residues. From germline, CDR1 is SEHNR and CDR2 FQNEAQ (reference sequence). CDR3 sequence reads: CASSRDSLNTEAFF. In nucleotides, the CDR3 is TGTGCCAGCAGCCGGGACAGTTTGAACACTGAAGCTTTCTTT.

The chain is built from TRBV28 and TRBJ1-5; TRBD1 matches at 8 bases. Germline V gene sequence: CDR1 MDHEN, CDR2 SYDVKM. After removal of 4 bases from V and 4 bases from J, the junction contained 12 bases not matched to a gene. The CDR3 covers 17 residues. The CDR3 nucleotides read TGTGCCAGCAGTTCCCCGCAGGGGGCGGGAAAAAATCAGCCCCAGCATTTT. This codes for CASSSPQGAGKNQPQHF.

This chain uses TRBV7-2 with TRBJ2-7, with 9 bases aligning to TRBD2. V gave up 0 bases and J gave up 6 bases; unmatched junction bases: 6. The CDR3 totals 15 residues. Germline lookup yields CDR1 SGHTA and CDR2 FQGNSA. CDR3 coding DNA: TGTGCCAGCAGCTTAGCTAGCGGGAGAGTAGGCGAGCAGTACTTC. This encodes CASSLASGRVGEQYF.

The genes are TRBV9 and TRBJ1-2; 9 nucleotides align to TRBD1. The V gene end was trimmed by 5 bases and the J gene end by 2 bases; junction bases not matched to a gene: 4. Germline loops: CDR1 SGDLS, CDR2 YYNGEE. The CDR3 covers 14 residues. In DNA form, the CDR3 reads TGTGCCAGCAGAGTTGGACAGGGGAACTATGGCTACACCTTC. As protein: CASRVGQGNYGYTF.

The chain is built from TRBV2 and TRBJ1-4, with TRBD1 identical over 7 bases. CDR1 is SNHLY and CDR2 is FYNNEI in the germline V gene. V shed 8 bases and J 5 bases; nucleotides not matched to a gene: 8. The CDR3 is made up of 14 amino acids. The CDR3 nucleotides read TGTGCCAGCCTTAGGGACAGTCAGAATGAAAAACTGTTTTTT. This gives the protein CASLRDSQNEKLFF.